This TCR beta chain came from a study of blood T cell repertoires in COVID-19. Study-wide background: Collection of acute and convalescent COVID-19 samples took place in the United States, Italy and Spain. From T cells, B-cell-depleted T cells, or PBMCs came the material, which was cDNA or gDNA.

In the source study's methods: Estimates of nucleated cell counts were drawn from the amplification of reference gene primers. The data were produced by immunoSEQ multiplex PCR, yet TCRdb's version contains in-frame clones alone and is incomplete. V, J and clone size are taken as reported in that table, and D and trimming were inferred from the DNA itself. In the table there are roughly 95,000 clones, roughly 82% of which are singletons. The CDR3 consists of 14 residues. Germline CDR1 and CDR2: MNHEY and SVGAGI. The germline V and J ends were trimmed by 6 bases and 7 bases, with 15 bases remaining between them.

This TCR derives from a man older than 75 with acute or convalescent COVID-19. The chain employs TRBV6-5 and TRBJ1-4; the D gene is possibly TRBD1 (6 bases). Material for sequencing was peripheral blood. DNA for the CDR3: TGTGCCAGCAGGAAACAGGGTAAAGGTGAAAAACTGTTTTTT. Translating it yields CASRKQGKGEKLFF.